The 31 T cell receptor beta chains listed next were all sequenced from one sample in a study of spatial heterogeneity in lung cancer. Study-level findings and limits: Intratumoral expanded alpha and beta TCR counts were found to track tumor mutation counts.

Their antigens are not known. Each CDR3 protein gets one entry after TCRdb re-called the 5' RACE reads with MiXCR. The table has about 100,000 distinct CDR3 sequences, 3.5% to 5% seen once; the top ten hold 21%. Time point here: sample taken at primary tumor resection. This specimen consisted of lung tumor tissue, obtained at surgery. Every receptor here comes from a male donor with early-stage non-small cell lung cancer.

This clonotype was recorded at least ten times. V is TRBV28 and J is TRBJ1-5; D gene unclear. This CDR3 comprises 15 residues. In germline, CDR1 is MDHEN, CDR2 SYDVKM. Trimming shortened V by 5 bases and J by 6 bases, and 17 bases separated the two germline ends. The CDR3, as DNA: TGTGCCAGCAGTCCCTTGGGGAGGATCTTTCAGCCCCAGCATTTT. This codes for CASSPLGRIFQPQHF.

This chain uses TRBV6-5 with TRBJ2-3; D not resolved. V was shortened by 5 bases and J by 0 bases, with 12 bases between the two germline ends. The V gene's germline CDR1 is MNHEY and CDR2 SVGAGI. The CDR3 sequence is 15 residues long. The CDR3 DNA sequence: TGTGCCAGCAGTCCGCCAGAGCGAAGCACAGATACGCAGTATTTT. It codes for CASSPPERSTDTQYF.

This clonotype was observed many times. V gene TRBV20-1 combines with J gene TRBJ2-7; 7 nucleotides align to TRBD2. The CDR3 covers 17 residues. Germline V CDR1 and CDR2: DFQATT, SNEGSKA (reference sequence). V was clipped by 1 base and J by 0 bases; unmatched bases: 12. CDR3 DNA: TGCAGTGCTAGAGGGAGGGGTGCGGGAGTGAGCTCCTACGAGCAGTACTTC. It translates to CSARGRGAGVSSYEQYF.

This clonotype was found many times. The gene calls are TRBV7-8 and TRBJ2-3; 10 positions agree with TRBD2. The CDR3 has 16 residues. Germline CDR1 is SGHVS and CDR2 is FQNEAQ. The junction had 8 bases not matched to a gene; V was cut back by 2 bases and J by 6 bases. CDR3 bases: TGTGCCAGCAGCTTATTCGCTAGCGGGAGTCCGGATACGCAGTATTTT. Encoded protein: CASSLFASGSPDTQYF.

Within the sample, this clonotype is medium-sized. The rearrangement uses TRBV27 and TRBJ2-7; D unclear. Trimming stripped 3 bases from V and 3 bases from J, with 9 bases between. CDR3 size: 13 residues. Germline V lookup: CDR1 MNHEY, CDR2 SMNVEV (reference sequence). For the CDR3, the DNA is TGTGCCAGCAGTTTCGGAATACTCTACGAGCAGTACTTC. Translated: CASSFGILYEQYF.

This chain connects TRBV10-3 to TRBJ2-3; D is perhaps TRBD2 (6 bases). CDR1 ENHRY and CDR2 SYGVKD come from the germline V gene. Trimming pared 6 bases from V and 5 bases from J, leaving 12 bases between. CDR3 size: 13 residues. The CDR3 DNA reads as TGTGCCATCAGCCGAGCGGGCGAAGATACGCAGTATTTT. It translates to CAISRAGEDTQYF.

This clonotype was recorded a few times. The chain couples TRBV11-3 to TRBJ2-3; either TRBD1 or TRBD2 may fit D (6 bases each). CDR3 length: 15 amino acids. V was pared by 5 bases and J by 3 bases, with 15 bases between. Germline CDR1 SGHNT, CDR2 YENEEA. The CDR3 DNA reads TGTGCCAGCAGCCCGGGGGCAGGGAGAACAGATACGCAGTATTTT. It yields the protein CASSPGAGRTDTQYF.

In this sample, this clonotype turned up many times. The V and J genes are TRBV28 and TRBJ2-3; the D gene is possibly TRBD2 (5 bases). CDR3 length equals 17 residues. V lost 3 bases to trimming and J lost 3 bases, with 19 bases between them. CDR1 is MDHEN, CDR2 SYDVKM, per germline. CDR3 nucleotide sequence: TGTGCCAGCAGTTTGGCTGGGAGAGGTCATGGGACAGATACGCAGTATTTT. Its protein product is CASSLAGRGHGTDTQYF.

Remarks on this clonotype: A clone one base away is much larger, so this may be a read error. The rearrangement links TRBV5-1 to TRBJ2-3; D could derive from TRBD1 or TRBD2 (6 bases each). The length of the CDR3 is 16 residues. Germline-derived CDR1 and CDR2 are SGHRS and YFSETQ. V lost 3 bases and J 4 bases, leaving 18 bases between the germline ends. The CDR3 region has the DNA TGCGCCAGCAGCTCCATCCCGGGGGCAGGGGCAGATACGCAGTATTTT. Protein: CASSSIPGAGADTQYF.

This clonotype was counted ten times or more. The V and J genes are TRBV5-1 and TRBJ1-6, with a possible D match to TRBD1 (5 bases). Germline CDR1 is SGHRS and CDR2 is YFSETQ. Between the trimmed V and J ends, which lost 4 bases and 10 bases, there was a span of 15 bases. This CDR3 has 14 residues. The CDR3 DNA reads as TGCGCCAGCAGCCCCGGGACGGGTACCTCACCCCTCCACTTT. Residues: CASSPGTGTSPLHF. Using reference TRBV5-1 and TRBJ1-6 for the parts outside the CDR3, the full variable domain is KAGVTQTPRYLIKTRGQQVTLSCSPISGHRSVSWYQQTPGQGLQFLFEYFSETQRNKGNFPGRFSGRQFSNSRSEMNVSTLELGDSALYLCASSPGTGTSPLHFGNGTRLTVT.

This clonotype was recorded at least ten times. The V call is TRBV5-5, the J call TRBJ1-5; D is unclear. V was trimmed by 3 bases and J by 7 bases, leaving 17 bases between them. In germline, CDR1 is SGHKS, CDR2 YYEKEE (reference sequence). The CDR3 contains 15 residues. CDR3 loop: CASSSDNLGNQPQHF. CDR3 DNA: TGTGCCAGCAGCTCTGACAACCTTGGGAACCAGCCCCAGCATTTT.

In this sample, this clonotype turned up a few times. The J gene is TRBJ2-1, the V gene TRBV19, with 7 bases identical to TRBD1. The CDR3 has 14 residues. Losses at the gene ends were 4 bases for V and 9 bases for J; bases not matched to a gene: 9. Germline V gene lookup returns CDR1 LNHDA and CDR2 SQIVND (reference sequence). The CDR3 here is CASSTPGQHREQFF. The CDR3 DNA reads TGTGCCAGTAGTACCCCGGGACAGCACCGTGAGCAGTTCTTC.

The V and J genes are TRBV29-1 and TRBJ1-2; possible D gene TRBD1, 5 bases. The V end was cut by 1 base, the J end by 8 bases, with 14 bases between. Germline-derived CDR1 and CDR2 are SQVTM and ANQGSEA. This CDR3 spans 13 amino acids. CDR3 residues: CSVEGEGSYGYTF. The CDR3 DNA reads as TGCAGCGTTGAAGGTGAGGGGAGTTACGGCTACACCTTC.

This clonotype has a count of ten or more. The chain has TRBV7-7 and TRBJ2-1, with 9 bases matching TRBD2. Germline CDR1 and CDR2: SSHAT and FNYEAQ (reference sequence). The CDR3 is made up of 16 amino acids. Trimming cost V 1 base and J 4 bases; bases outside gene matches: 5. DNA for the CDR3: TGTGCCAGCAGCTTAGTAGTGACTAGCGGATACAATGAGCAGTTCTTC. Its protein product is CASSLVVTSGYNEQFF.

This clonotype occurred many times. V and J are TRBV2 and TRBJ1-1; D is unresolved. V was cut by 6 bases and J by 4 bases, with 9 bases left in between. This CDR3 has 12 amino acids. The germline V gene has CDR1 SNHLY and CDR2 FYNNEI. The CDR3 DNA reads as TGTGCCAGCAGCGTCCGGGTCACTGAAGCTTTCTTT. Translated, it gives CASSVRVTEAFF.

This clonotype has a count of ten or more. The rearrangement links TRBV27 to TRBJ2-6; D remains ambiguous. V was shortened by 3 bases and J by 1 base, with 25 bases between the two germline ends. The germline CDR1 and CDR2 sequences are MNHEY and SMNVEV (reference sequence). The CDR3 loop spans 21 amino acids. The CDR3, as DNA: TGTGCCAGCAGTTTCCGGGCTCCCCGAATGGGGTTGATGTCTGGGGCCAACGTCCTGACTTTC. Translated, it gives CASSFRAPRMGLMSGANVLTF.

The table lists this clonotype with many counts. V and J are TRBV6-2 or TRBV6-3 and TRBJ2-1; possible D gene TRBD2, 6 bases. Trimming removed 6 bases at V and 0 bases at J, with 15 bases between. The CDR3 runs 16 residues. Germline CDR1 MNHEY, CDR2 SVGEGT. In nucleotides, the CDR3 is TGTGCCAGCAGGGACCCGGGGGAACCCTCCTACAATGAGCAGTTCTTC. The encoded protein is CASRDPGEPSYNEQFF.

This clonotype appeared many times. The chain recombines TRBV7-8 with TRBJ2-5; D remains ambiguous. Germline CDR1 SGHVS, CDR2 FQNEAQ. This CDR3 has 11 residues. Trimming took 1 base from V and 7 from J, leaving 4 bases between them. Here the CDR3 reads CASSLVGTQYF. As DNA, the CDR3 is TGTGCCAGCAGCTTAGTCGGGACCCAGTACTTC.

The table lists this clonotype with many counts. V gene TRBV10-1 combines with J gene TRBJ1-6; D is unresolved. The germline V gene encodes CDR1 WNHNN and CDR2 SYGVQD (reference sequence). V dropped 5 bases and J dropped 8 bases, with 13 bases sitting between them. The CDR3 totals 14 residues. The CDR3 sequence: CASSPGPRDSPLHF. The CDR3 DNA follows: TGCGCCAGCAGTCCGGGTCCTAGAGATTCACCCCTCCACTTT.

This clonotype was counted at least ten times. The rearrangement uses TRBV20-1 and TRBJ2-2; D is uncertain. The CDR3 extends over 11 amino acids. Germline CDR1 is DFQATT and CDR2 is SNEGSKA (reference sequence). Trimming pared 5 bases from V and 7 bases from J, leaving 8 bases between. The CDR3 DNA reads TGCAGTGCTTCTTTGGTCGGGGAGCTGTTTTTT. This translates into CSASLVGELFF.

This clonotype came up many times. This rearrangement joins TRBV4-1 to TRBJ1-5, with D possibly matching TRBD1 (6 bases). The ends were cut back, 0 bases at V and 3 bases at J, with 9 bases in the middle. The length of the CDR3 is 15 residues. CDR1 and CDR2 (germline): MGHRA, YSYEKL. This CDR3 reads CASSQETGNNQPQHF. CDR3 coding DNA: TGCGCCAGCAGCCAAGAGACAGGAAACAATCAGCCCCAGCATTTT.

This clonotype turned up a few times. This chain uses TRBV6-6 with TRBJ1-3; 12 nucleotides agree with TRBD1. CDR1 and CDR2 (germline): MNHNY, SVGAGI (reference sequence). The CDR3 is made up of 19 amino acids. V was pared by 7 bases and J by 0 bases, with 13 bases of the junction left unmatched. The CDR3 DNA follows: TGTGCCAGCATCTACGGGGGACAGGGGGCCTCCACCTCTGGAAACACCATATATTTT. Translated, it gives CASIYGGQGASTSGNTIYF.

This clonotype was recorded at least ten times. J is TRBJ1-1 and V is TRBV21-1. TRBV21-1 is flagged as a pseudogene. The CDR3 consists of 14 residues. The DNA for the CDR3 is TGTGCCAGCAGCCAGGGGAGGGGAAGGGCTGAAGCTTTCTTT. Amino acids: CASSQGRGRAEAFF.

There are many counts of this clonotype. The genes are TRBV29-1 and TRBJ2-3; 7 positions agree with TRBD2. This CDR3 has 13 amino acids. V lost 6 bases, J lost 7 bases, and 10 bases stayed unmatched. The germline V gene encodes CDR1 SQVTM and CDR2 ANQGSEA. The CDR3 region is CSVPGLGGHTQYF. As DNA, the CDR3 is TGCAGCGTCCCCGGACTAGGAGGTCATACGCAGTATTTT.

The V gene is TRBV4-1, the J gene TRBJ2-3; D possibly corresponds to TRBD1 (5 bases). Deletions cut 2 bases from V and 4 bases from J, with 16 bases between. This CDR3 contains 16 residues. Germline V lookup: CDR1 MGHRA, CDR2 YSYEKL. CDR3 in DNA: TGCGCCAGCAGCCAATGGGGCACATGGAGCGCAGATACGCAGTATTTT. It codes for CASSQWGTWSADTQYF.

This clonotype was observed many times. V usage is TRBV6-2 or TRBV6-3 and J usage is TRBJ1-2, with no clear D. CDR3 length: 14 residues. Looked up from germline, CDR1 is MNHEY and CDR2 is SVGEGT. V was clipped by 3 bases and J by 3 bases, with 11 bases between them. CDR3 residues: CASSYDLNDYGYTF. The CDR3 coding sequence is TGTGCCAGCAGTTATGACCTGAACGACTATGGCTACACCTTC.

This clonotype has at least ten counts. The chain has TRBV20-1 and TRBJ2-3; 10 bases are a match to TRBD1. CDR1 is DFQATT and CDR2 is SNEGSKA in the germline V gene (reference sequence). With 3 bases clipped from V and 2 bases from J, the junction kept 2 bases outside the gene matches. There are 14 residues in the CDR3. DNA of the CDR3: TGCAGTGCTAGCGGGACAGGGGCCACAGATACGCAGTATTTT. It yields the protein CSASGTGATDTQYF.

This clonotype was seen a few times. This chain uses TRBV6-5 with TRBJ1-1, with D uncertain. The CDR3 spans 15 residues. The germline gives CDR1 MNHEY, CDR2 SVGAGI. V was cut by 0 bases and J by 1 base, with 9 bases left in between. This CDR3 is CASSYSYIRNTEAFF. CDR3 DNA sequence: TGTGCCAGCAGTTACTCTTACATCAGGAACACTGAAGCTTTCTTT.

This clonotype was seen many times. V is TRBV28 and J is TRBJ2-1; TRBD2 is a possible D gene (6 bases). V shed 6 bases and J shed 4 bases, with 16 bases lying between them. Germline CDR1 MDHEN, CDR2 SYDVKM. This CDR3 spans 15 amino acids. The CDR3 reads CASSQSGVRYNEQFF. CDR3 nucleotides: TGTGCCAGCAGCCAGTCGGGAGTCAGGTACAATGAGCAGTTCTTC.

Many counts were recorded for this clonotype. This chain connects TRBV12-3 or TRBV12-4 to TRBJ1-5, with 7 bases matching TRBD1. J lost 9 bases, V lost 5 bases, and 10 bases had no gene match. The CDR3 has 14 amino acids. CDR3: CASSVQGGGLPQHF. As DNA, the CDR3 is TGTGCCAGCAGTGTTCAGGGGGGTGGTCTGCCCCAGCATTTT.

This clonotype was found many times. V and J are TRBV28 and TRBJ2-7; D is possibly TRBD2 (5 bases). Germline V gene lookup returns CDR1 MDHEN and CDR2 SYDVKM. CDR3 length: 12 amino acids. V dropped 3 bases and J dropped 7 bases, with 10 bases sitting between them. The CDR3 is CASSFGGGEQYF. The CDR3 nucleotides are TGTGCCAGCAGTTTCGGTGGAGGAGAGCAGTACTTC. Full variable domain (missing parts from reference TRBV28 and TRBJ2-7): DVKVTQSSRYLVKRTGEKVFLECVQDMDHENMFWYRQDPGLGLRLIYFSYDVKMKEKGDIPEGYSVSREKKERFSLILESASTNQTSMYLCASSFGGGEQYFGPGTRLTVT.